This entry is about one T cell receptor beta chain. The data belong to a study of blood T cell repertoires in COVID-19. CDR3 length equals 13 residues. The ends were cut back, 2 bases at V and 11 bases at J, with 18 bases in the middle. Per the germline V gene, CDR1 is GTSNPN and CDR2 is SVGIG (reference sequence). The table came from immunoSEQ multiplex PCR; TCRdb's copy has only in-frame clones and leaves some out. The table has a few hundred thousand clones, 85% to 90% seen once; the top ten hold 3.6%. The source material was peripheral blood. This chain links TRBV30 with TRBJ2-5, with D tentatively TRBD2 (5 bases). The receptor was derived from a man younger than 30 with active or convalescent COVID-19. The CDR3 is CAWSLGDTWTQYF. CDR3 nucleotide sequence: TGTGCCTGGAGTCTAGGCGACACGTGGACTCAGTACTTC.